Below, 10 T cell receptor beta chains from the same sample are listed, as sequenced in a study of cytomegalovirus exposure and HLA in healthy donors. PCR involved 60 Vbeta and 13 Jbeta primers. The method was immunoSEQ multiplex PCR; TCRdb's version includes in-frame clones alone and lacks a portion of them. The table records about 130,000 clones, 65% to 80% of them present only once. Input material: PBMCs. Every receptor here comes from a woman aged 40 to 55 in good health and CMV-seropositive.

This chain uses TRBV5-4 with TRBJ1-1, with D maybe TRBD1 (5 bases). The CDR3 totals 14 residues. CDR1 is SGHNT and CDR2 is YYREEE in the germline V gene (reference sequence). Deletions cut 1 base from V and 6 bases from J, with 13 bases between. The CDR3 coding sequence is TGTGCCAGCAGCTTGAACAGGAATGTTGCTGAAGCTTTCTTT. It codes for CASSLNRNVAEAFF.

The chain is built from TRBV28 and TRBJ2-2; 11 bases line up with TRBD2. The V gene end was trimmed by 7 bases and the J gene end by 5 bases; junction bases not matched to a gene: 21. The CDR3 runs to 20 residues. Per the germline V gene, CDR1 is MDHEN and CDR2 is SYDVKM. DNA of the CDR3: TGTGCCAGCATACCCTCCCCTCTAGCGGGAGGCCTCGGTTGGACCGGGGAGCTGTTTTTT. Its translation is CASIPSPLAGGLGWTGELFF.

CDR3 sequence (DNA): TGTGCCAGCAGCCCACGGATACAGGGTTCAGGCTACACCTTC. Its protein product is CASSPRIQGSGYTF. J is TRBJ1-2 and V is TRBV9; the D gene is possibly TRBD1 (6 bases). The ends were cut back, 4 bases at V and 8 bases at J, with 18 bases in the middle. This CDR3 has 14 residues. The germline gives CDR1 SGDLS, CDR2 YYNGEE.

The chain recombines TRBV6-5 with TRBJ2-7; 9 nucleotides line up with TRBD1. The CDR3 runs to 15 residues. CDR1 MNHEY and CDR2 SVGAGI come from the germline V gene. V was clipped by 6 bases and J by 4 bases; unmatched bases: 10. The chain's CDR3 is CASSPTGGAGYEQYF. As DNA, the CDR3 is TGTGCCAGCAGCCCCACAGGGGGCGCGGGGTACGAGCAGTACTTC.

This chain joins TRBV19 and TRBJ2-1, with a weak D call TRBD2 (5 bases). CDR3 length equals 14 residues. The germline CDR1 and CDR2 sequences are LNHDA and SQIVND (reference sequence). V gave up 5 bases and J gave up 8 bases, with 16 bases separating them. DNA for the CDR3: TGTGCCAGTAGTGTGCGTACTAGGACGGATGAGCAGTTCTTC. Its translation is CASSVRTRTDEQFF. The entire variable domain, with the rest obtained from reference TRBV19 and TRBJ2-1, is as follows: DGGITQSPKYLFRKEGQNVTLSCEQNLNHDAMYWYRQDPGQGLRLIYYSQIVNDFQKGDIAEGYSVSREKKESFPLTVTSAQKNPTAFYLCASSVRTRTDEQFFGPGTRLTVL.

The chain carries TRBV12-5 and TRBJ2-7, with a tentative D call TRBD2 (6 bases). V was clipped by 7 bases and J by 2 bases, with 15 bases between them. Germline V gene sequence: CDR1 LGHNT, CDR2 FRNRAP. The CDR3 runs 14 residues. The CDR3 spells CASAPRELPYEQYF. Here the CDR3 DNA reads TGTGCTAGTGCCCCACGGGAGTTACCCTACGAGCAGTACTTC.

The chain uses TRBV18 and TRBJ1-3, with D unresolved. The CDR3 is made up of 16 amino acids. V gave up 3 bases and J gave up 0 bases, with 12 bases separating them. CDR1 is KGHSH and CDR2 is LQKENI in the germline V gene. CDR3 bases: TGTGCCAGCTCACCTGGACTCCAGAGCTCTGGAAACACCATATATTTT. Residues: CASSPGLQSSGNTIYF.

The table lists this clone with a count of one. The chain joins TRBV2 to TRBJ2-6; D is possibly TRBD2 (5 bases). CDR3 size: 15 residues. Germline V gene lookup returns CDR1 SNHLY and CDR2 FYNNEI. Trimming removed 3 bases at V and 4 bases at J, with 10 bases between. CDR3 sequence reads: CASSDGEYGANVLTF. The CDR3 nucleotides read TGTGCCAGCAGTGACGGGGAATACGGGGCCAACGTCCTGACTTTC.

The chain uses TRBV5-1 and TRBJ2-1, with 7 bases aligning to TRBD1. The ends lost 6 bases at V and 4 bases at J; junction bases unmatched: 7. CDR3 size: 14 residues. Germline CDR1 SGHRS, CDR2 YFSETQ. CDR3: CASILGGAYNEQFF. The CDR3 DNA is TGCGCCAGCATCTTAGGGGGCGCGTACAATGAGCAGTTCTTC.

This rearrangement joins TRBV18 to TRBJ2-7, with 7 bases lining up with TRBD1. The V and J ends lost 3 bases and 2 bases, in that order; junction bases with no gene match: 4. CDR1 and CDR2 from the germline V gene are KGHSH and LQKENI. The CDR3 extends over 14 amino acids. The CDR3 DNA reads as TGTGCCAGCTCACCTGGACAGGCAACCTACGAGCAGTACTTC. Translating it yields CASSPGQATYEQYF. The full variable domain, its missing parts supplied by reference TRBV18 and TRBJ2-7, is NAGVMQNPRHLVRRRGQEARLRCSPMKGHSHVYWYRQLPEEGLKFMVYLQKENIIDESGMPKERFSAEFPKEGPSILRIQQVVRGDSAAYFCASSPGQATYEQYFGPGTRLTVT.